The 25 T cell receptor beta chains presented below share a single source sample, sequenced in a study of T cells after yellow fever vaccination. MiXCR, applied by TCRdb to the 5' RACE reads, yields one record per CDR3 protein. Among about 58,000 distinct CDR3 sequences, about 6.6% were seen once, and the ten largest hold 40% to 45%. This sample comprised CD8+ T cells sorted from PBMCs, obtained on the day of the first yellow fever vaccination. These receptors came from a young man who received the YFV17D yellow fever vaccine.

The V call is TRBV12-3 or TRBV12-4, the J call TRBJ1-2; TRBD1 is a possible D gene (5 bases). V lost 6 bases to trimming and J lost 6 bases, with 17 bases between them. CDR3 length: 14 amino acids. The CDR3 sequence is CASSPVGAADGYTF. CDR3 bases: TGTGCCAGCAGCCCAGTTGGGGCCGCGGATGGCTACACCTTC.

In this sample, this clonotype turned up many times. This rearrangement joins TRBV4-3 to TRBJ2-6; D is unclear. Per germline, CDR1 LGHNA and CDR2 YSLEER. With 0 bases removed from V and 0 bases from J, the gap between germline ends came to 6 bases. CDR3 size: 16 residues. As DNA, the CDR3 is TGCGCCAGCAGCCAAGAGAGTAGCTCTGGGGCCAACGTCCTGACTTTC. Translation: CASSQESSSGANVLTF.

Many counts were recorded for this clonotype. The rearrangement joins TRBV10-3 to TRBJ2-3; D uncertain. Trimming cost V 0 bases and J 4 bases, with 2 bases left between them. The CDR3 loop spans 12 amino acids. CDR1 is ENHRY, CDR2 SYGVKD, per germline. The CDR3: CAISESADTQYF. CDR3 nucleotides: TGTGCCATCAGTGAGTCCGCAGATACGCAGTATTTT.

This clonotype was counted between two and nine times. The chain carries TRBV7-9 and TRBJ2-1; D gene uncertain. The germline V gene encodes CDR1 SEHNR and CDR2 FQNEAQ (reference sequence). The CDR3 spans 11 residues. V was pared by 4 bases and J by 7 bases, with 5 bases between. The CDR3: CASSWKNEQFF. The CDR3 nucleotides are TGTGCCAGCAGCTGGAAGAATGAGCAGTTCTTC.

The CDR3 is CASGTLATNEKLFF. In DNA form, the CDR3 reads TGTGCCAGCGGAACCCTTGCAACTAATGAAAAACTGTTTTTT. The rearrangement joins TRBV27 to TRBJ1-4; D gene unclear. V gave up 8 bases and J gave up 0 bases, with 10 bases separating them. CDR1 and CDR2 from the germline V gene are MNHEY and SMNVEV (reference sequence). The CDR3 has 14 amino acids.

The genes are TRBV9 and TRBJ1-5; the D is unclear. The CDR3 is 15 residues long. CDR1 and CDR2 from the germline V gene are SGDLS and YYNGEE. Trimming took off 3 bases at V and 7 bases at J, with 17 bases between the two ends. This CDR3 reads CASSDGGNLNQPQHF. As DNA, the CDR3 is TGTGCCAGCAGCGATGGAGGGAACCTCAACCAGCCCCAGCATTTT.

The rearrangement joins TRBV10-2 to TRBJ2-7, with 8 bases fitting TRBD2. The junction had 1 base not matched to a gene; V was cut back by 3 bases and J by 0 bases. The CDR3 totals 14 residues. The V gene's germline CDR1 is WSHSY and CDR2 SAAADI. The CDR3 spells CASSEGLASYEQYF. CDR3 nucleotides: TGCGCCAGCAGTGAAGGACTAGCCTCCTACGAGCAGTACTTC.

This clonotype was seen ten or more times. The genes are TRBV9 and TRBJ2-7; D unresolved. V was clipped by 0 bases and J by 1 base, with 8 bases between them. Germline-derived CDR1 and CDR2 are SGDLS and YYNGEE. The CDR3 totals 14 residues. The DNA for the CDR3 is TGTGCCAGCAGCGTAGAGTCAGGATCCTACGAGCAGTACTTC. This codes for CASSVESGSYEQYF.

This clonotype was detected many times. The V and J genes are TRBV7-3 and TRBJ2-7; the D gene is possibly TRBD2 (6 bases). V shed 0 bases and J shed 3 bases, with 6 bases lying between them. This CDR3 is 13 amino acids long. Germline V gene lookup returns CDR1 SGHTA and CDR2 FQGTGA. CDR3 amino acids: CASSLTGGYEQYF. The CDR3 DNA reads TGTGCCAGCAGCTTAACGGGGGGCTACGAGCAGTACTTC.

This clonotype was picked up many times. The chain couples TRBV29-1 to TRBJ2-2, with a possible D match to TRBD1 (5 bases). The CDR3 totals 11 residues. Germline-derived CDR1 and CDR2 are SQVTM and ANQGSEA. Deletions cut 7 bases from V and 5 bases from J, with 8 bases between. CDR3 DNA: TGCAGCGCCAGGGTTACCGGGGAGCTGTTTTTT. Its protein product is CSARVTGELFF.

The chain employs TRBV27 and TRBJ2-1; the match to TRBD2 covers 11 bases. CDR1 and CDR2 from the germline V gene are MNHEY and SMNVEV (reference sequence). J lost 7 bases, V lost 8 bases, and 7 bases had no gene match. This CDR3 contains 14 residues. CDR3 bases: TGTGCCAGCTCCGGGACTAGCGGAAGGAATGAGCAGTTCTTC. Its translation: CASSGTSGRNEQFF.

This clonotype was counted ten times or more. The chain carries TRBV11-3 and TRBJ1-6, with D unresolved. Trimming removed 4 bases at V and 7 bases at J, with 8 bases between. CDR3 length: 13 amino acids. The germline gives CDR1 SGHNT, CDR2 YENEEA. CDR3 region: CASSSRWNSPLHF. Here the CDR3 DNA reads TGTGCCAGCAGCTCGAGGTGGAATTCACCCCTCCACTTT.

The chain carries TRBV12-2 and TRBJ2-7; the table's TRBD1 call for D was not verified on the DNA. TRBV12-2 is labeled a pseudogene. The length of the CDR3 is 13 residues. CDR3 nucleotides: TGTGCAAGTCGCATGGGGACAGTTCACGAGCAGTACTTC. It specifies CASRMGTVHEQYF.

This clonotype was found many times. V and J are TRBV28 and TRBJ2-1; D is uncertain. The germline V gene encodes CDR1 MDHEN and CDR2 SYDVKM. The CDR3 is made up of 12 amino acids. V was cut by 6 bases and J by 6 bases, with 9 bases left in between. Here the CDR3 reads CASSPTSNEQFF. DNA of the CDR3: TGTGCCAGCAGCCCGACTTCCAATGAGCAGTTCTTC.

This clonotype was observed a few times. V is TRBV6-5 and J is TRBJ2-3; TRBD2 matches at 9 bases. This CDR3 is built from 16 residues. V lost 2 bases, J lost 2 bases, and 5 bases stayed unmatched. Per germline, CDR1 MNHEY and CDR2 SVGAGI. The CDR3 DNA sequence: TGTGCCAGCAGTTACGAGGCGGGGGGGACCACAGATACGCAGTATTTT. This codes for CASSYEAGGTTDTQYF.

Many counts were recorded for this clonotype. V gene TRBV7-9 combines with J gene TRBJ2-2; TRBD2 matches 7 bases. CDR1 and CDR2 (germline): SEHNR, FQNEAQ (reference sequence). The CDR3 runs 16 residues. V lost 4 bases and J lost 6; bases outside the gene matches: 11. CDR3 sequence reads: CASSSNLAERAGELFF. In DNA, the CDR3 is TGTGCCAGCAGCTCTAATCTAGCGGAGCGAGCCGGGGAGCTGTTTTTT.

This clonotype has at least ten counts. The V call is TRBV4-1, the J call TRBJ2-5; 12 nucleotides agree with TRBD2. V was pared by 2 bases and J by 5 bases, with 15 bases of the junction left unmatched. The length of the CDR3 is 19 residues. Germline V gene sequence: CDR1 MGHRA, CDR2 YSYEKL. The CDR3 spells CASSQFASGGAVRVETQYF. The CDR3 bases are TGCGCCAGCAGCCAATTTGCTAGCGGGGGGGCAGTCAGGGTGGAGACCCAGTACTTC.

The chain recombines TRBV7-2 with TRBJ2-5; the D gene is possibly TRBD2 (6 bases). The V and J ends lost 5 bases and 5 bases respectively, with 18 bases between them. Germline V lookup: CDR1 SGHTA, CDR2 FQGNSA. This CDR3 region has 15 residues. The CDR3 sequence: CASSQQRAPEETQYF. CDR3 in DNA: TGTGCCAGCAGCCAACAGCGGGCCCCCGAGGAGACCCAGTACTTC. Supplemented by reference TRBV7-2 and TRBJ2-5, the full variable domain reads GAGVSQSPSNKVTEKGKDVELRCDPISGHTALYWYRQSLGQGLEFLIYFQGNSAPDKSGLPSDRFSAERTGGSVSTLTIQRTQQEDSAVYLCASSQQRAPEETQYFGPGTRLLVL.

CDR3 coding DNA: TGTGCCAGCACCCGGACAGGGAACACCGGGGAGCTGTTTTTT. It specifies CASTRTGNTGELFF. V and J are TRBV12-3 or TRBV12-4 and TRBJ2-2, with 7 bases that match TRBD1. The CDR3 has 14 amino acids. The V gene end was trimmed by 7 bases and the J gene end by 1 base; junction bases not matched to a gene: 3.

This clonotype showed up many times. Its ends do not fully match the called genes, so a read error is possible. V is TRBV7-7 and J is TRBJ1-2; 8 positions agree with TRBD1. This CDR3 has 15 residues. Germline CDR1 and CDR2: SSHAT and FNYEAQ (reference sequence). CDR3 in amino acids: CASSFIRGRSYGYTF. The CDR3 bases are TGTGCTAGCAGCTTTATCAGGGGGCGCAGCTATGGCTACACCTTC.

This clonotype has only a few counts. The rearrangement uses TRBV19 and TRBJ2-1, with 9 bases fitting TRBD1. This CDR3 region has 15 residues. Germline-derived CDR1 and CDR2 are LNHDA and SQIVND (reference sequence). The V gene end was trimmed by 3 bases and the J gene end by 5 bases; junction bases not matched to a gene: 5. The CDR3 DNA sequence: TGTGCCAGTAGTATTTTCGGGACAGGGAACAATGAGCAGTTCTTC. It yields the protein CASSIFGTGNNEQFF.

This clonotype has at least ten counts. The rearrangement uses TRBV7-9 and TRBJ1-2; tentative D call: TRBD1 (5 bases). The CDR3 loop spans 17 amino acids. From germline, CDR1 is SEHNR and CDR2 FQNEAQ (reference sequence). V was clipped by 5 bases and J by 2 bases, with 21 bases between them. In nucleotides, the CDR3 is TGTGCCAGCAGCCCAACCGCAAGGGGCCGAGGGAACTATGGCTACACCTTC. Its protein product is CASSPTARGRGNYGYTF.

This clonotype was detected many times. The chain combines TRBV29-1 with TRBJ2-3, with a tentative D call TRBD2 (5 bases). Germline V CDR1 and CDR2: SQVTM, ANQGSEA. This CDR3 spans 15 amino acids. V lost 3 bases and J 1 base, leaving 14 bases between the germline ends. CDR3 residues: CSVDPSRRRTDTQYF. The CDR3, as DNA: TGCAGCGTTGATCCTAGCAGGAGGCGCACAGATACGCAGTATTTT.

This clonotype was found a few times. The CDR3 sequence is CATRGIWMGGEQYF. The CDR3 DNA is TGTGCCACCCGGGGAATTTGGATGGGGGGCGAGCAGTACTTC. The chain carries TRBV12-3 or TRBV12-4 and TRBJ2-7; perhaps TRBD2 as D (6 bases). The CDR3 covers 14 residues. V lost 10 bases and J 6 bases, leaving 22 bases between the germline ends.

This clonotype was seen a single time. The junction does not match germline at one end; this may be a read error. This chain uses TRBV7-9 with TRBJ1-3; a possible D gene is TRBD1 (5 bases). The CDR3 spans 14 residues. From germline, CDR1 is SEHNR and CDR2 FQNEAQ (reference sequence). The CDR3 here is CASSDDSSVNTIYF. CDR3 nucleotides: TGTGCCAGCAGCGACGACAGCTCTGTAAACACCATATATTTT.